Given below is one TCR beta chain in context. Its antigen is unknown. The germline gives CDR1 SGHTS, CDR2 YDEGEE. The CDR3 has 14 residues. With 4 bases removed from V and 2 bases from J, the gap between germline ends came to 13 bases. The sample comes from a study of cytomegalovirus exposure and HLA in healthy donors. General study results and limits: The authors reported that TCR beta sequences could predict HLA-A and HLA-B alleles. These predictions were accurate for most subjects in the first cohort.

The PCR had 60 Vbeta and 13 Jbeta primers. Clones were sequenced by immunoSEQ multiplex PCR, and TCRdb holds only the in-frame ones, with some missing. The data hold some 120,000 clones, with 75% to 85% observed a single time. This TCR was recovered from a man aged 25-40 years in good health and CMV-seropositive. Sequencing was done on a sample of PBMCs. The chain links TRBV5-8 to TRBJ2-7; tentative D call: TRBD1 (6 bases). The CDR3 region has the DNA TGTGCCAGCAGCCGACCGACAGGCCCCTACGAGCAGTACTTC. This translates into CASSRPTGPYEQYF.